The T cell receptor beta chain described here comes from a study of Ad26.COV2.S vaccination and SARS-CoV-2 variants. Described treatment: about 20 received Ad26.COV2.S at low or high dose, single or two shots; five or six received placebo; per-sample allocation not given. Day 63 after the first injection of vaccine or placebo was the sampling time. V was pared by 5 bases and J by 7 bases, with 7 bases of the junction left unmatched. Germline V gives CDR1 MDHEN, CDR2 SYDVKM. This CDR3 comprises 16 residues. TCRdb's copy holds only in-frame clones and misses some; the assay was immunoSEQ multiplex PCR. Altogether a few hundred thousand clones are present, approximately 91% being singletons, with the ten largest covering over 1.5%.

The source of this sequence is a person aged 18-65 years who received the Ad26.COV2.S COVID-19 vaccine or a placebo. This chain joins TRBV28 and TRBJ2-1; 14 bases are shared with TRBD2. The sequencing used peripheral blood, collected in a trial of Ad26.COV2.S vaccine versus placebo. CDR3 nucleotides: TGTGCCAGCAGTCACGGACTAGCGGGAGGAATGAATGAGCAGTTCTTC. Amino acids: CASSHGLAGGMNEQFF.